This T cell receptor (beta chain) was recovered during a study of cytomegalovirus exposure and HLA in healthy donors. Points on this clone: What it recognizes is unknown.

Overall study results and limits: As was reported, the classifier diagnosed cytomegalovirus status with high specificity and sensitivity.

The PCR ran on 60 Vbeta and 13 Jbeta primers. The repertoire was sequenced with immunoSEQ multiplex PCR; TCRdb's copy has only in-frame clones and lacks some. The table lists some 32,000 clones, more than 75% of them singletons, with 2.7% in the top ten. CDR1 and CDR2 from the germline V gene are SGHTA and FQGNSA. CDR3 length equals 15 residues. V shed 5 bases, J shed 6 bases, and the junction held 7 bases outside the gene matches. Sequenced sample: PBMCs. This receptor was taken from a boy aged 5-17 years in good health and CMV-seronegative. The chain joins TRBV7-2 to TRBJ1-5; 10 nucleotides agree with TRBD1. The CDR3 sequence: CASSRGTGEFQPQHF. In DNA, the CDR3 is TGTGCCAGCAGCCGCGGGACAGGGGAGTTTCAGCCCCAGCATTTT.